This TCR beta chain was recovered during a study of cytomegalovirus exposure and HLA in healthy donors (dated by TCRdb to the late 2010s). General notes on the study: According to an earlier analysis of 587 of the donors, roughly 180 million T cells yielded 90 million to 140 million unique TCR beta sequences and 276 Gb of sequence data. On average, 235,054 unique TCR beta nucleotide sequences were sequenced per donor among a few hundred genotyped donors of the cohort, with roughly 19% of those sequences being non-productive. The study aimed to test whether cataloging public T cell receptors could reveal signatures of past pathogen exposure. The study combined high-throughput TCR immunosequencing, statistical association of individual TCRs with disease status, and machine learning to predict cytomegalovirus infection status. The later analysis used no new phenotypic data to find candidate immune exposures, relying instead on TCR beta sequences and their occurrence across donors. Several DR-DQ haplotypes were treated as single units for association and clustering because of strong linkage in the cohort. In an earlier analysis of roughly 540 of the donors, high-throughput TCR beta sequencing was used to judge whether each TCR beta V gene segment behaved as functional or pseudogenic. The number of donors typed differed by locus, with roughly 629-640 for A, B, C, DRB1 and DQB1, roughly 550 for DQA1, over 600 for DPA1, and under 490 for DPB1. An early release covering about 600 HLA-typed donors comprised approximately 290 gigabases of sequencing data and 65 million to 100 million unique TCR sequences. Both class I and class II loci were covered by HLA typing, at four-digit resolution. The genetic ancestry cluster associated with self-reported Caucasian donors included about 81% of the 350 to 500 genotyped donors. To study patterns of TCR occurrence, a later analysis re-analyzed previously published TCR beta repertoires from just over 650 donors and added high-resolution HLA genotyping. Every repertoire in the discovery cohort had been generated on one and the same sequencing platform. Donor age, sex, ethnicity and CMV serostatus were compiled alongside the repertoire data. The study profiled the T cell repertoires of 550 to 700 subjects by immunosequencing and related them to cytomegalovirus serostatus. A separate validation cohort of approximately 120 different subjects was used in addition to the roughly 700-subject first cohort. Genome-wide SNP genotypes for about 65% of the 666 donors were used in a later genetic analysis, which treated that subset as a discovery cohort. General findings and caveats noted by the study authors: CMV serostatus was the only immune exposure information available for the cohort. Linkage disequilibrium might explain the correlated functional status among segregating V segments, but an unknown experimental factor could not be excluded. Roughly uniform sequencing depth across donors was assumed in presence/absence analyses, although this assumption may not hold. In the study, some 160 TCR beta chains were listed as associated with cytomegalovirus. The sequencing pipeline was judged likely to have produced a cluster of highly shared sequence variants as a technical artifact. In both the original and validation cohorts, the classifier was reported to diagnose cytomegalovirus status with high specificity and sensitivity. Compared with equally common non-associated chains, HLA-associated TCR beta chains in a later analysis were more clonally expanded and had lower generation probabilities. A further reported finding was that TCR beta sequences accurately predicted the HLA-A and HLA-B alleles for most subjects in the first cohort. A later analysis found that most CMV-associated TCR beta chains appeared HLA-restricted, with HLA associations seemingly driven largely by CMV exposure. In vitro tests confirmed that a few of the cytomegalovirus-associated TCR beta chains recognize cytomegalovirus antigens. The 87-base-pair reads could not distinguish some IMGT-functional V segments, including TRBV6-2 and TRBV6-3, so those segments were excluded. Because counts were too low, more than 15 rarely observed V segments, including chromosome 9 orphons, were excluded from the earlier analysis of roughly 580 of the donors. In a later analysis, the rate of TCR association differed among HLA loci, with DRB1 alleles having the most associated TCRs and HLA-C alleles having the fewest. At a false discovery rate of 0.05, a later analysis linked under 20,000 TCR beta sequences to specific HLA alleles. In a later genetic analysis, fewer N-insertions in productive TCRs were reported among donors in an Asian-associated ancestry cluster than the roughly 700-donor mean. It was suggested by the authors that the approach could potentially be generalized to other disease states and immunological phenotypes. In a later analysis, several top co-occurrence clusters were reported to appear linked to parvovirus B19, influenza, CMV and Epstein-Barr virus. Because HLA typing was unavailable for some donors at each locus, only the typed subset was used in association tests. V-gene and J-gene trimming of TCR beta chains was associated with a missense DCLRE1C variant in a later genetic analysis, and the association was replicated in an independent cohort. An earlier analysis of some 560 of the donors showed that most TCR beta V segments appeared in productive rearrangements either about 87% or about 30% of the time, which broadly matched IMGT annotations. When HLA alleles, especially DR and DQ, strongly co-occurred, attributing TCR associations to individual alleles was difficult. Only TCR beta chains were sequenced in this cohort, and the absence of alpha or paired-chain data limited detectable features. Across donors, most TCR sequences were observed very rarely, whereas some public TCRs were present in many individuals.

Points on this clone: Its antigen is not yet known. Per-base quality was not reported, and no clone a single base away is much larger than it.

To prepare the library, the immunoSEQ multiplex PCR assay was applied. A mixture of 60 forward primers for TCR Vbeta segments and 13 reverse primers for TCR Jbeta segments was used in the multiplex PCR. Amplification of the CDR3 region of rearranged TCR beta genes was performed with a multiplex PCR assay on genomic DNA. The Illumina HiSeq System was used to sequence the amplified TCR beta libraries as 87-base-pair reads. The study's processing was this. In a later analysis, tens of millions of unique TCR beta chains were counted across the 690 or so repertoires, and roughly 10 million of these chains were shared by at least two donors. A nearest-neighbor algorithm error-corrected the raw reads and collapsed the reads into unique sequences, merging closely related sequences to remove PCR and sequencing errors. V, D and J gene segments were assigned by aligning CDR3 sequences to IMGT reference sequences. Each retained sequence needed at least a six-nucleotide match to both a V gene segment and a J gene segment. Rearrangements were classified as productive when the CDR3 lacked stop codons and remained in frame with V and J, and all other rearrangements were classified as non-productive. Following IMGT convention, CDR3 was defined as the stretch from the second conserved V-encoded cysteine to the conserved J-encoded phenylalanine. In an earlier analysis of more than 550 of the donors, sequences lacking an unambiguous match to a single V gene segment were excluded. In an earlier analysis of some 590 of the donors, a V segment was called functional when productive rearrangements were above 56.7%, and segregating when the standard deviation between donors exceeded 5%. A statistical classification framework was built for diagnosing cytomegalovirus status from the catalog of TCR beta chain sequences. In a later analysis, V and J genes were assigned by comparing TCR nucleotide sequences against IMGT/GENE-DB human TR gene sequences. Using the TCRdist pipeline, a later analysis assigned CDR3 sequences along with most-parsimonious VDJ recombination scenarios. A later analysis defined each TCR beta chain by its CDR3 amino acid sequence plus V-gene family, and excluded reads lacking a unique V-gene family. As a way to deal with suspected cross-contamination and a sequencing artifact, a later analysis dropped more than 500 nucleotide sequences that were highly shared and had low generation probability. For each public chain, a later analysis derived a clonal expansion index from normalized ranks of inferred template counts within each repertoire. A later analysis computed generation probabilities with a VDJ recombination model fitted to out-of-frame rearrangements, and checked the results against IGoR. A later analysis scored TCR-TCR, TCR-HLA and TCR-CMV co-occurrence with hypergeometric tests, applying a repertoire-size bias correction to TCR pairs. A later analysis estimated false discovery rates by permuting HLA or CMV assignments 20 times. A later analysis grouped co-occurring TCRs with DBSCAN, adding TCRdist sequence similarity when clustering within HLA-allele-positive subsets. Repertoires with fewer than 30,000 or more than 120,000 public chains were left out of co-occurrence clustering, as were a handful of repertoires with anomalous nucleotide sharing. In TCRdb, the immuneACCESS table is reduced to in-frame sequences with V and J assigned. These tables do not hold every clone; where another copy was compared, an unresolved V gene accounts for under half, and the others remain unexplained. The V and J calls and clone size come from that table; D and trimming were worked out from the DNA. Here the sample has some 130,000 clones; roughly three quarters occur a single time. Approximately 0.86% of the sample is held by the ten biggest clonotypes.

CDR3 length: 13 amino acids, cysteine to phenylalanine. Here the CDR3 DNA is all that survives: 39 bases in frame from base 1. According to the germline V gene, CDR1 reads SNHLY and CDR2 reads FYNNEI. Between the V and J ends, shortened by 6 bases and 5 bases respectively, the junction contains 13 bases. In total, fewer than 750 healthy bone marrow donors made up the cohort. Cohort members were all nominally healthy when sampled, although unrecorded immune exposures were likely present. The donor tested CMV seronegative, placing the donor among the approximately 400 seronegative members of the cohort. Each donor provided a peripheral blood sample, and peripheral blood mononuclear cells were used for TCR beta sequencing. Genomic DNA was extracted from the blood cell samples with the Qiagen DNeasy Blood Extraction Kit.

This receptor chain uses TRBV2 and TRBJ2-5, and TRBD2 may be the D gene, going by 5 matching bases. Material: PBMCs. The TCR sequence derives from a woman aged 60-75 years in good health and CMV-seronegative. DNA sequence: TGTGCCAGCAGGGACTTCCGGGCGGAGACCCAGTACTTC. It specifies CASRDFRAETQYF. The full variable domain, with segments outside the CDR3 supplied by the reference TRBV2 and TRBJ2-5 proteins, appears as EPEVTQTPSHQVTQMGQEVILRCVPISNHLYFYWYRQILGQKVEFLVSFYNNEISEKSEIFDDQFSVERPDGSNFTLKIRSTKLEDSAMYFCASRDFRAETQYFGPGTRLLVL.